These 8 T cell receptor beta chains share one sample of origin, sequenced in a study of T cells in Graves' hyperthyroidism and ophthalmopathy. Authors of the study amplified TCR beta CDR3 regions from RNA transcripts. First-round RT-PCR targeting the TCR CDR3 was performed with the HTBI primer set. TCRdb processed the multiplex PCR reads anew with MiXCR; each CDR3 protein has one entry. Here the sample spans 500,000 to 650,000 distinct CDR3 sequences, roughly a sixth being singletons. The sample consisted of blood. The receptors shown here come from a woman between 18 and 29 years old with Graves' ophthalmopathy.

This clonotype was seen many times. The chain has TRBV30 and TRBJ2-7; 7 bases match TRBD1. V shed 3 bases and J 2 bases; nucleotides not matched to a gene: 7. This CDR3 is built from 14 residues. Germline V gene data show CDR1 as GTSNPN and CDR2 as SVGIG (reference sequence). CDR3 loop: CAWRWDSYAYEQYF. As DNA, the CDR3 is TGTGCCTGGAGATGGGACAGTTACGCCTACGAGCAGTACTTC.

This clonotype appeared a few times. The chain's CDR3 is CAWSGRGQRNQPQHF. CDR3 DNA: TGTGCCTGGAGCGGGCGGGGACAGAGAAATCAGCCCCAGCATTTT. The rearrangement joins TRBV30 to TRBJ1-5, with 7 bases aligning to TRBD1. J was trimmed by 4 bases and V by 3 bases; bases with no gene match: 9. Germline V lookup: CDR1 GTSNPN, CDR2 SVGIG (reference sequence). The CDR3 extends over 15 amino acids.

This clonotype appeared many times. The rearrangement links TRBV6-1 to TRBJ2-7; D possibly matches TRBD1 or TRBD2 (7 bases each). Germline V gene lookup returns CDR1 MNHNS and CDR2 SASEGT. The CDR3 is 13 amino acids. Trimming removed 5 bases from V and 3 bases from J, with 11 bases in between. The CDR3 coding sequence is TGTGCCAGCAGTAAGCGGGACAGCTACGAGCAGTACTTC. Protein sequence: CASSKRDSYEQYF.

CDR3 in amino acids: CASSIGTGPREEQYF. In DNA form, the CDR3 reads TGTGCCAGTAGTATTGGGACAGGCCCCCGGGAAGAGCAGTACTTC. The chain uses TRBV19 and TRBJ2-7, with 8 positions matching TRBD1. This CDR3 is 15 amino acids long. CDR1 LNHDA and CDR2 SQIVND come from the germline V gene (reference sequence). V lost 3 bases and J lost 7; bases outside the gene matches: 11.

This chain connects TRBV29-1 to TRBJ2-7; D call uncertain. Looked up from germline, CDR1 is SQVTM and CDR2 is ANQGSEA. The CDR3 consists of 13 residues. Trimming removed 4 bases at V and 2 bases at J, with 12 bases between. The CDR3 loop is CSVAVAATYEQYF. Here the CDR3 DNA reads TGCAGCGTTGCTGTGGCAGCAACCTACGAGCAGTACTTC.

The rearrangement links TRBV7-3 to TRBJ1-1; TRBD1 matches at 11 bases. This CDR3 contains 13 residues. CDR1 SGHTA and CDR2 FQGTGA come from the germline V gene. Trimming took 4 bases from V and 7 from J; bases not matched to a gene: 2. CDR3 sequence reads: CASSWDRGVEAFF. The CDR3 coding sequence is TGTGCCAGCAGCTGGGACAGGGGGGTTGAAGCTTTCTTT.

Note on this clonotype: A read error may be the cause here, since a much bigger clone is one base away. The genes are TRBV6-1 and TRBJ1-5; D unresolved. The germline gives CDR1 MNHNS, CDR2 SASEGT. The CDR3 runs 16 residues. V lost 2 bases to trimming and J lost 3 bases, with 14 bases between them. The CDR3 nucleotides are TGTGCCAGCAGTGAAACCGGGCTAGGGATCAATCAGCCCCAGCATTTT. Translated, it gives CASSETGLGINQPQHF.

This clonotype showed up just once. The chain joins TRBV4-1 to TRBJ2-3, with D tentatively TRBD2 (6 bases). The V gene's germline CDR1 is MGHRA and CDR2 YSYEKL. V was cut by 1 base and J by 6 bases, with 20 bases left in between. The CDR3 has 17 amino acids. Here the CDR3 reads CASSQVLSGPKSDTQYF. The DNA of the CDR3 is TGCGCCAGCAGCCAAGTATTAAGCGGGCCCAAGTCTGATACGCAGTATTTT.